This is a list of T cell receptor beta chains from one sample in a study of OX40 agonist ivuxolimab in advanced cancers. Sequencing used immunoSEQ multiplex PCR; TCRdb keeps in-frame clones, though not all of them. This table has roughly 5,900 clones, more than 65% appearing once. The sample in question was CD4+ or CD8+ T cells sorted from blood, obtained in a trial of the OX40 agonist ivuxolimab. All receptors come from an adult with an advanced solid tumor such as melanoma, head and neck, liver or kidney cancer. Each CDR3 is given without its conserved first and last residue. Each record gives: CDR3 protein, V gene, J gene.

ASSFGVYEQY,TRBV5-4,TRBJ2-7
ATWTGEGYQETQY,TRBV6-1,TRBJ2-5
ASSLVGQEAF,TRBV27,TRBJ1-1
ASSLPGGQETQY,TRBV28,TRBJ2-5
ASSVDAGRASDTQY,TRBV9,TRBJ2-3
ASSLARASGRALSNEQF,TRBV7-9,TRBJ2-1
ASSATGGGTEAF,TRBV9,TRBJ1-1
ASSPGPQRESSYEQY,TRBV4-1,TRBJ2-7
ASSVTEYGSYEQY,TRBV9,TRBJ2-7
ASSLTGQGQETQY,TRBV27,TRBJ2-5
ASSLLRESYNEQF,TRBV13,TRBJ2-1
ASSLAYQNYGYT,TRBV7-9,TRBJ1-2
ASSRTDRPYEQY,TRBV7-3,TRBJ2-7